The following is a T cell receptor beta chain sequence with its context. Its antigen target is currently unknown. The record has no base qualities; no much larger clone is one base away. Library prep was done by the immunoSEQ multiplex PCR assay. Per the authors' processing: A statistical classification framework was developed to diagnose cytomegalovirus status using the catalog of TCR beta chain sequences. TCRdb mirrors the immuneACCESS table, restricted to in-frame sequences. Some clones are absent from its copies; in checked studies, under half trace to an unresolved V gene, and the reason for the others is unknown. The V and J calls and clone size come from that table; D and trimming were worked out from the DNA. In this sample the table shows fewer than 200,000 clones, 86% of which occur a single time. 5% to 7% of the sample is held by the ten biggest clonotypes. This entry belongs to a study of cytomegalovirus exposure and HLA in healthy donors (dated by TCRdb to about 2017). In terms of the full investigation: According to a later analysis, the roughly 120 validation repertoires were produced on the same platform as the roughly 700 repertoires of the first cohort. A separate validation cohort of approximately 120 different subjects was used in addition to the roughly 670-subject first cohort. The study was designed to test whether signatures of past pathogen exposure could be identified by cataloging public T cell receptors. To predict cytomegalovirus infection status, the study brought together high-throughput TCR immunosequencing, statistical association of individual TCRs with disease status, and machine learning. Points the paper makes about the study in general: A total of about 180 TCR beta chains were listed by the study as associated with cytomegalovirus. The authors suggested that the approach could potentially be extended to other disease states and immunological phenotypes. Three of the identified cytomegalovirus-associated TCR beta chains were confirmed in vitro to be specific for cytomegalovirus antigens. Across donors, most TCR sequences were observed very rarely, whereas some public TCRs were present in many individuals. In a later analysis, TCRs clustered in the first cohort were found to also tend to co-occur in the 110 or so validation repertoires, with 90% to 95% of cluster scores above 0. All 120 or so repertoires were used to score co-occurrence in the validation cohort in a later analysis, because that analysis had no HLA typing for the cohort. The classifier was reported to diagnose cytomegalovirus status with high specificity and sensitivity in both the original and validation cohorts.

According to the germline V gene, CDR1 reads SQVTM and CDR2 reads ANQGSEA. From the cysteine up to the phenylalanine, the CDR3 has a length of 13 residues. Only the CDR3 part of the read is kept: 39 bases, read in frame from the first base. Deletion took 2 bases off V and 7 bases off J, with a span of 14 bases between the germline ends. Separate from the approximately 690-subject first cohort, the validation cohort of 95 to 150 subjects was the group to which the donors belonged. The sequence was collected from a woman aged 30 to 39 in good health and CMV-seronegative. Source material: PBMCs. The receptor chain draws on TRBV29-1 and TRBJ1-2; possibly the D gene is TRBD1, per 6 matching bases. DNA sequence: TGCAGCGTTGAAAAGGGGGATCTGGGTGGCTACACCTTC. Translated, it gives CSVEKGDLGGYTF.